These 27 T cell receptor beta chains share one sample of origin, sequenced in a study of hypomethylating agent response in myelodysplastic syndrome. Here immunoSEQ multiplex PCR was the method, and the copy in TCRdb shows in-frame clones only, minus some. Of 5,000 or so clones in the sample, 83% were seen once. This specimen consisted of bone marrow, obtained before or after starting hypomethylating agent treatment for myelodysplastic syndrome (not recorded which). The receptors come from a human donor with myelodysplastic syndrome.

V is TRBV10-3 and J is TRBJ2-3; 10 nucleotides agree with TRBD2. Trimming cost V 0 bases and J 3 bases; bases outside gene matches: 6. This CDR3 has 17 amino acids. Germline V gene lookup returns CDR1 ENHRY and CDR2 SYGVKD. The CDR3 spells CAISESPRTSGTDTQYF. The CDR3 DNA is TGTGCCATCAGTGAGTCACCTAGGACTAGCGGTACAGATACGCAGTATTTT.

This rearrangement joins TRBV6-4 to TRBJ2-2, with D possibly being TRBD1 (5 bases). Germline V gene lookup returns CDR1 MRHNA and CDR2 SNTAGT. There are 14 residues in the CDR3. Trimming took off 6 bases at V and 6 bases at J, with 14 bases between the two ends. CDR3 nucleotides: TGTGCCAGCAGCCTACAGGCCCCCGCCGGGGAGCTGTTTTTT. Protein: CASSLQAPAGELFF.

The J gene is TRBJ2-1, the V gene TRBV30, with 9 bases identical to TRBD2. Looked up from germline, CDR1 is GTSNPN and CDR2 is SVGIG (reference sequence). This CDR3 has 15 residues. The J segment lost 1 base and the V segment lost 2 bases, leaving 3 bases of the junction unmatched. CDR3 loop: CAWSTLAGSYNEQFF. CDR3 nucleotide sequence: TGTGCCTGGAGTACTCTAGCGGGATCCTACAATGAGCAGTTCTTC.

The rearrangement uses TRBV25-1 and TRBJ2-2, with 11 bases aligning to TRBD2. Losses at the gene ends were 7 bases for V and 5 bases for J; bases not matched to a gene: 3. Germline CDR1 is MGHDK and CDR2 is SYGVNS. The CDR3 contains 14 residues. CDR3 DNA sequence: TGTGCCAGCAAAGGGACTAGCGGAACCGGGGAGCTGTTTTTT. It specifies CASKGTSGTGELFF.

V usage is TRBV29-1 and J usage is TRBJ1-2; D not certain. Germline CDR1 SQVTM, CDR2 ANQGSEA. V lost 8 bases, J lost 2 bases, and 3 bases lay in between. The CDR3 spans 9 residues. The CDR3 protein is CSTNYGYTF. The DNA for the CDR3 is TGCAGCACAAACTATGGCTACACCTTC.

The chain uses TRBV6-5 and TRBJ2-7; 10 bases match TRBD2. The J segment lost 3 bases and the V segment lost 6 bases, leaving 5 bases of the junction unmatched. CDR1 is MNHEY, CDR2 SVGAGI, per germline. The CDR3 spans 14 residues. CDR3 sequence (DNA): TGTGCCAGCAGACCCCTAGCGGGGGACTACGAGCAGTACTTC. It specifies CASRPLAGDYEQYF.

This chain's CDR3 is CSASAGPGYTF. The CDR3 DNA reads TGCAGTGCCTCTGCGGGACCCGGCTACACCTTC. The chain links TRBV20-1 to TRBJ1-2; a weak D match, TRBD1 (5 bases). The length of the CDR3 is 11 residues. The germline CDR1 and CDR2 sequences are DFQATT and SNEGSKA (reference sequence). The V gene lost 6 bases and the J gene lost 8 bases, with 13 bases spanning the gap.

The CDR3 loop is CASSRKTGANTGELFF. Here the CDR3 DNA reads TGTGCCAGTAGTCGAAAGACAGGTGCGAACACCGGGGAGCTGTTTTTT. The rearrangement joins TRBV19 to TRBJ2-2, with D possibly being TRBD1 (6 bases). The V and J ends lost 5 bases and 0 bases respectively, with 13 bases between them. The CDR3 spans 16 residues. CDR1 and CDR2 from the germline V gene are LNHDA and SQIVND (reference sequence).

The chain is built from TRBV29-1 and TRBJ2-3, with 8 bases that match TRBD1. V gave up 6 bases and J gave up 3 bases; unmatched junction bases: 11. The CDR3 runs to 15 residues. Germline V lookup: CDR1 SQVTM, CDR2 ANQGSEA. As DNA, the CDR3 is TGCAGCGTGATGCCGAACAGGGGGATGACAGATACGCAGTATTTT. This gives the protein CSVMPNRGMTDTQYF.

Here the CDR3 reads CASSSGQGFQPQHF. Written as DNA, the CDR3 is TGTGCCAGCAGTTCGGGACAGGGATTTCAGCCCCAGCATTTT. The chain links TRBV28 to TRBJ1-5; 9 nucleotides line up with TRBD1. V lost 4 bases, J lost 6 bases, and 4 bases stayed unmatched. The germline V gene has CDR1 MDHEN and CDR2 SYDVKM. This CDR3 contains 14 residues.

The gene calls are TRBV11-2 and TRBJ2-2, with TRBD2 identical over 8 bases. CDR1 and CDR2 (germline): SGHAT, FQNNGV. This CDR3 comprises 15 residues. Trimming at V came to 5 bases and at J to 4 bases, leaving 6 bases not matched to a gene. This chain's CDR3 is CASSIASGPTGELFF. The CDR3 DNA reads as TGTGCCAGCAGCATAGCTAGCGGGCCCACCGGGGAGCTGTTTTTT.

V and J are TRBV28 and TRBJ1-4; no clear D gene. Trimming stripped 0 bases from V and 4 bases from J, with 9 bases between. The CDR3 length is 15 residues. CDR1 is MDHEN, CDR2 SYDVKM, per germline. CDR3 bases: TGTGCCAGCAGTTTATGGGCCAGGAGTAATGAAAAACTGTTTTTT. It translates to CASSLWARSNEKLFF.

The V call is TRBV6-6, the J call TRBJ2-5; D is ambiguous. Trimming took off 2 bases at V and 5 bases at J, with 12 bases between the two ends. Germline assignment: CDR1 MNHNY and CDR2 SVGAGI (reference sequence). This CDR3 spans 14 amino acids. CDR3 in amino acids: CASSYPASGETQYF. The CDR3 region has the DNA TGTGCCAGCAGTTACCCCGCTTCTGGGGAGACCCAGTACTTC.

The chain has TRBV28 and TRBJ1-2, with D possibly TRBD1 on 6 matching bases. The V and J ends lost 4 bases and 4 bases respectively, with 16 bases between them. This CDR3 spans 15 amino acids. Germline assignment: CDR1 MDHEN and CDR2 SYDVKM. The CDR3 DNA follows: TGTGCCAGCAGTTGGCAGGGGCTCGGAGGCTATGGCTACACCTTC. Its translation: CASSWQGLGGYGYTF.

This chain joins TRBV19 and TRBJ2-5; D remains ambiguous. Germline CDR1 LNHDA, CDR2 SQIVND (reference sequence). The CDR3 totals 13 residues. V was pared by 4 bases and J by 2 bases, with 8 bases between. In DNA form, the CDR3 reads TGTGCCAGTAGTACGGACGGACAAGAGACCCAGTACTTC. This sequence encodes CASSTDGQETQYF.

The chain combines TRBV7-2 with TRBJ2-7; TRBD2 matches at 8 bases. The CDR3 loop spans 14 amino acids. Germline V gene sequence: CDR1 SGHTA, CDR2 FQGNSA. V was pared by 4 bases and J by 4 bases, with 6 bases of the junction left unmatched. The CDR3 loop reads CASSSRLALYEQYF. For the CDR3, the DNA is TGTGCCAGCAGCTCCCGACTAGCGCTGTACGAGCAGTACTTC.

This clone has only one observation. The chain links TRBV6-5 to TRBJ2-1; 10 bases map to TRBD2. The CDR3 runs 15 residues. Per germline, CDR1 MNHEY and CDR2 SVGAGI. After removal of 0 bases from V and 10 bases from J, the junction contained 6 bases not matched to a gene. The CDR3: CASSYSPSGSGEQFF. The CDR3 DNA sequence: TGTGCCAGCAGTTACTCGCCTAGCGGGAGTGGAGAGCAGTTCTTC.

The table lists this clone with a few counts. V gene TRBV11-2 combines with J gene TRBJ2-7, with 12 bases identical to TRBD2. CDR1 is SGHAT and CDR2 is FQNNGV in the germline V gene. After removal of 5 bases from V and 6 bases from J, the junction contained 11 bases not matched to a gene. CDR3 length equals 16 residues. Here the CDR3 DNA reads TGTGCCAGCAGCCGGGCTAGCGGGAGGGCGGGTAGCGAGCAGTACTTC. This encodes CASSRASGRAGSEQYF.

The chain carries TRBV7-2 and TRBJ2-1, with no clear D. Trimming cost V 7 bases and J 4 bases, with 8 bases left between them. The CDR3 is made up of 12 amino acids. CDR1 and CDR2 (germline): SGHTA, FQGNSA. The CDR3 protein is CASTNSYNEQFF. CDR3 nucleotide sequence: TGTGCCAGCACCAATTCTTACAATGAGCAGTTCTTC.

The chain combines TRBV5-4 with TRBJ2-5; weak D call: TRBD2 (5 bases). Germline V gives CDR1 SGHNT, CDR2 YYREEE (reference sequence). V was cut by 3 bases and J by 5 bases, with 11 bases left in between. The CDR3 has 13 amino acids. The CDR3: CASSSWGVETQYF. The DNA for the CDR3 is TGTGCCAGCAGCTCATGGGGAGTGGAGACCCAGTACTTC. Using reference TRBV5-4 and TRBJ2-5 for the parts outside the CDR3, the full variable domain is ETGVTQSPTHLIKTRGQQVTLRCSSQSGHNTVSWYQQALGQGPQFIFQYYREEENGRGNFPPRFSGLQFPNYSSELNVNALELDDSALYLCASSSWGVETQYFGPGTRLLVL.

The chain joins TRBV18 to TRBJ1-1, with D possibly matching TRBD1 (5 bases). Germline CDR1 and CDR2: KGHSH and LQKENI. The CDR3 runs to 14 residues. Between the trimmed V and J ends, which lost 3 bases and 1 base, there was a span of 9 bases. The CDR3 here is CASSPTQGNTEAFF. In DNA form, the CDR3 reads TGTGCCAGCTCACCCACTCAGGGGAACACTGAAGCTTTCTTT.

CDR3 amino acids: CASSFRGPYEQYF. The DNA of the CDR3 is TGTGCCAGCAGTTTCAGGGGGCCCTACGAGCAGTACTTC. V is TRBV27 and J is TRBJ2-7; 8 bases are a match to TRBD1. The germline CDR1 and CDR2 sequences are MNHEY and SMNVEV (reference sequence). The CDR3 length is 13 residues. V shed 3 bases, J shed 2 bases, and the junction held 0 bases outside the gene matches.

The J gene is TRBJ2-3, the V gene TRBV5-4; D is possibly TRBD2 (6 bases). V lost 2 bases and J lost 3, with 13 bases in between. This CDR3 contains 15 residues. Looked up from germline, CDR1 is SGHNT and CDR2 is YYREEE (reference sequence). CDR3 loop: CASSFAGSGTDTQYF. The CDR3 DNA reads TGTGCCAGCAGCTTTGCCGGGAGCGGGACAGATACGCAGTATTTT.

The V gene is TRBV2, the J gene TRBJ1-5; TRBD1 might be the D (6 bases). The length of the CDR3 is 13 residues. Trimming took 6 bases from V and 7 from J, leaving 13 bases between them. The germline V gene encodes CDR1 SNHLY and CDR2 FYNNEI. This CDR3 is CASSLGGRQPQHF. CDR3 nucleotide sequence: TGTGCCAGCAGCCTCGGGGGCCGGCAGCCCCAGCATTTT.

The J gene is TRBJ2-7, the V gene TRBV29-1; 10 positions match TRBD2. Germline CDR1 SQVTM, CDR2 ANQGSEA. V shed 4 bases and J 3 bases; nucleotides not matched to a gene: 3. CDR3 size: 13 residues. CDR3 DNA: TGCAGCGTTGGTCTAGCGGGAGTCTACGAGCAGTACTTC. Protein product: CSVGLAGVYEQYF.

The genes are TRBV5-4 and TRBJ2-7, with a possible D match to TRBD1 (5 bases). V lost 1 base to trimming and J lost 4 bases, with 9 bases between them. The CDR3 loop spans 13 amino acids. CDR1 and CDR2 (germline): SGHNT, YYREEE (reference sequence). DNA for the CDR3: TGTGCCAGCAGCTTGCCAGGGAAGTACGAGCAGTACTTC. Translated: CASSLPGKYEQYF.

In DNA, the CDR3 is TGCAGCGGGGGAAACACAGATACGCAGTATTTT. Its translation is CSGGNTDTQYF. The gene calls are TRBV29-1 and TRBJ2-3; unclear D gene. V gave up 7 bases and J gave up 2 bases, with 7 bases separating them. This CDR3 has 11 residues. Germline loops: CDR1 SQVTM, CDR2 ANQGSEA.